The 24 T cell receptor beta chains listed next were all sequenced from one sample in a study of blood T cell repertoires in COVID-19. Measured with immunoSEQ multiplex PCR; TCRdb has only the in-frame clones, and not every one. Of around 230,000 clones in the sample, around 83% were seen once. The sample consisted of peripheral blood. Receptors were obtained from a woman aged 50 to 65 with acute or convalescent COVID-19.

The chain couples TRBV30 to TRBJ1-1; the D gene is possibly TRBD1 (5 bases). The CDR3 covers 14 residues. V was pared by 7 bases and J by 5 bases, with 20 bases between. Germline-derived CDR1 and CDR2 are GTSNPN and SVGIG (reference sequence). CDR3 DNA: TGTGCCTTTGGGCCCGTGGGGCTGAGTACTGAAGCTTTCTTT. Residues: CAFGPVGLSTEAFF.

This sequence joins TRBV5-6 and TRBJ1-2; D remains ambiguous. The V gene's germline CDR1 is SGHDT and CDR2 YYEEEE. V shed 2 bases and J shed 6 bases, with 8 bases lying between them. The CDR3 length is 12 residues. CDR3 sequence reads: CASSFRSDGYTF. The CDR3, as DNA: TGTGCCAGCAGCTTCAGGTCGGATGGCTACACCTTC.

The CDR3 DNA is TGTGCCAGCAGTGACTTCCGCTACGAGCAGTACTTC. Amino acid sequence: CASSDFRYEQYF. The gene calls are TRBV2 and TRBJ2-7; D ambiguous. CDR1 is SNHLY, CDR2 FYNNEI, per germline. The CDR3 sequence is 12 residues long. V was trimmed by 3 bases and J by 3 bases, leaving 6 bases between them.

This chain uses TRBV11-2 with TRBJ1-6; 9 bases fit TRBD1. Trimming at V came to 5 bases and at J to 9 bases, leaving 8 bases not matched to a gene. CDR1 SGHAT and CDR2 FQNNGV come from the germline V gene. CDR3 length equals 15 residues. The CDR3 nucleotides read TGTGCCAGCAGCCCCCGGGACAGGGAAGGTTCACCCCTCCACTTT. Protein: CASSPRDREGSPLHF.

The V gene is TRBV2, the J gene TRBJ2-5; D uncertain. This CDR3 has 13 residues. The V end was cut by 5 bases, the J end by 7 bases, with 14 bases between. Per germline, CDR1 SNHLY and CDR2 FYNNEI. DNA of the CDR3: TGTGCCAGCAGTTTCGTCGGCGAGCGGACCCAGTACTTC. Protein product: CASSFVGERTQYF.

This sequence joins TRBV19 and TRBJ2-3, with TRBD2 matching 8 bases. The CDR3 totals 16 residues. Germline values: CDR1 LNHDA, CDR2 SQIVND (reference sequence). With 3 bases clipped from V and 1 base from J, the junction kept 6 bases outside the gene matches. The CDR3 DNA sequence: TGTGCCAGTAGTATGCTTGAGACTAGCGGCACAGATACGCAGTATTTT. Translation gives CASSMLETSGTDTQYF.

V is TRBV2 and J is TRBJ2-1; TRBD2 matches 9 bases. The CDR3 is made up of 17 amino acids. Germline V CDR1 and CDR2: SNHLY, FYNNEI. J was trimmed by 7 bases and V by 3 bases; bases with no gene match: 13. The CDR3 region is CASSDWVAGASSNEQFF. The DNA for the CDR3 is TGTGCCAGCAGTGATTGGGTAGCGGGAGCGTCGAGTAATGAGCAGTTCTTC.

The chain uses TRBV6-6 and TRBJ2-1; 13 nucleotides line up with TRBD2. After removal of 6 bases from V and 6 bases from J, the junction contained 5 bases not matched to a gene. Germline V gene lookup returns CDR1 MNHNY and CDR2 SVGAGI (reference sequence). The CDR3 has 15 amino acids. As DNA, the CDR3 is TGTGCCAGCAGGCCACTAGCGGGAGGGTTCAATGAGCAGTTCTTC. Its translation is CASRPLAGGFNEQFF.

This clone was detected only once. V and J are TRBV30 and TRBJ1-4; perhaps TRBD1 as D (5 bases). Germline values: CDR1 GTSNPN, CDR2 SVGIG (reference sequence). Trimming took 4 bases from V and 15 from J, leaving 21 bases between them. This CDR3 is 13 amino acids long. CDR3 bases: TGTGCCTGGATGGGGGGGACTCGGGGAAAGGTGTTTTTT. Its protein product is CAWMGGTRGKVFF.

J is TRBJ1-4 and V is TRBV2; TRBD1 is a possible D gene (6 bases). Germline CDR1 SNHLY, CDR2 FYNNEI. CDR3 length: 14 amino acids. The V end was cut by 5 bases, the J end by 5 bases, with 12 bases between. CDR3: CASSQTQGNEKLFF. In DNA, the CDR3 is TGTGCCAGCAGTCAAACACAGGGCAATGAAAAACTGTTTTTT.

The gene calls are TRBV7-2 and TRBJ1-5; 10 bases line up with TRBD1. After removal of 10 bases from V and 1 base from J, the junction contained 7 bases not matched to a gene. Germline values: CDR1 SGHTA, CDR2 FQGNSA. There are 15 residues in the CDR3. The CDR3 DNA reads as TGTGCCACCTCTCGACAGGGGGCGAGCAATCAGCCCCAGCATTTT. Encoded protein: CATSRQGASNQPQHF. Full variable domain (remainder filled in from reference TRBV7-2 and TRBJ1-5): GAGVSQSPSNKVTEKGKDVELRCDPISGHTALYWYRQSLGQGLEFLIYFQGNSAPDKSGLPSDRFSAERTGGSVSTLTIQRTQQEDSAVYLCATSRQGASNQPQHFGDGTRLSIL.

The chain has TRBV5-7 and TRBJ2-7, with TRBD1 as a possible D gene (5 bases). TRBV5-7 is an ORF; its function is uncertain. There are 14 residues in the CDR3. With 1 base removed from V and 0 bases from J, the gap between germline ends came to 8 bases. In DNA, the CDR3 is TGTGCCAGCAGCTTGCCGACAGCCTCCTACGAGCAGTACTTC. Its protein product is CASSLPTASYEQYF.

J is TRBJ2-4 and V is TRBV2; TRBD1 is a possible D gene (5 bases). V was cut by 3 bases and J by 0 bases, with 6 bases left in between. The CDR3 sequence is 14 residues long. The germline CDR1 and CDR2 sequences are SNHLY and FYNNEI. CDR3 nucleotide sequence: TGTGCCAGCAGTGACAGGGAAGCCAAAAACATTCAGTACTTC. Protein sequence: CASSDREAKNIQYF.

This chain uses TRBV7-2 with TRBJ1-2; no firm D call. V lost 4 bases and J 4 bases, leaving 10 bases between the germline ends. The germline V gene has CDR1 SGHTA and CDR2 FQGNSA. The CDR3 is made up of 13 amino acids. The CDR3 DNA reads TGTGCCAGCAGCTCGGACGGGAGCTATGGCTACACCTTC. It codes for CASSSDGSYGYTF.

The chain has TRBV9 and TRBJ1-1, with no clear D. Trimming left V 3 bases short and J 0 bases short, with 12 bases between. Germline CDR1 reads SGDLS; CDR2 reads YYNGEE. CDR3 size: 15 residues. In nucleotides, the CDR3 is TGTGCCAGCAGCGCCGGAGGGAGGTTGAACACTGAAGCTTTCTTT. Its translation: CASSAGGRLNTEAFF.

This clone appeared a few times. The chain uses TRBV7-3 and TRBJ2-5; TRBD1 matches 7 bases. Germline CDR1 is SGHTA and CDR2 is FQGTGA. V trimming: 2 bases; J trimming: 1 base; junction bases outside the gene matches: 4. This CDR3 region has 15 residues. CDR3 protein: CASSLYRGPQETQYF. The CDR3 DNA reads TGTGCCAGCAGCTTATACAGGGGTCCCCAAGAGACCCAGTACTTC.

This rearrangement joins TRBV19 to TRBJ2-2; weak D call: TRBD1 (5 bases). Looked up from germline, CDR1 is LNHDA and CDR2 is SQIVND (reference sequence). The CDR3 runs to 15 residues. V lost 3 bases and J 4 bases, leaving 12 bases between the germline ends. This chain's CDR3 is CASSIDSWGTGELFF. The CDR3 nucleotides are TGTGCCAGTAGTATCGACAGCTGGGGCACCGGGGAGCTGTTTTTT. The variable domain in full, completed from reference TRBV19 and TRBJ2-2, reads DGGITQSPKYLFRKEGQNVTLSCEQNLNHDAMYWYRQDPGQGLRLIYYSQIVNDFQKGDIAEGYSVSREKKESFPLTVTSAQKNPTAFYLCASSIDSWGTGELFFGEGSRLTVL.

This clone was counted only a few times. The chain carries TRBV27 and TRBJ2-3; 13 nucleotides match TRBD2. In germline, CDR1 is MNHEY, CDR2 SMNVEV (reference sequence). CDR3 length: 18 amino acids. The J segment lost 1 base and the V segment lost 4 bases, leaving 8 bases of the junction unmatched. In DNA, the CDR3 is TGTGCCAGCAGTTGGACTAGCGGGAGCATCCAGGGCACAGATACGCAGTATTTT. Translated: CASSWTSGSIQGTDTQYF.

The rearrangement links TRBV7-9 to TRBJ1-1; 7 nucleotides agree with TRBD1. With 5 bases clipped from V and 4 bases from J, the junction kept 7 bases outside the gene matches. CDR1 is SEHNR and CDR2 is FQNEAQ in the germline V gene (reference sequence). The CDR3 runs 14 residues. CDR3 sequence: CASSPGSGGTEAFF. CDR3 sequence (DNA): TGTGCCAGCAGCCCGGGTTCAGGGGGCACTGAAGCTTTCTTT.

The chain combines TRBV19 with TRBJ2-1; the D is unclear. Germline CDR1 is LNHDA and CDR2 is SQIVND (reference sequence). This CDR3 contains 12 residues. Trimming removed 5 bases at V and 10 bases at J, with 12 bases between. CDR3 DNA sequence: TGTGCCAGTAGTCCCTATAGCCGAGAGCAGTTCTTC. It is translated as CASSPYSREQFF.

This CDR3 reads CSVEDRLLMGEGYGTDTQYF. In nucleotides, the CDR3 is TGCAGCGTTGAAGATCGGTTGTTAATGGGGGAGGGTTACGGGACAGATACGCAGTATTTT. This rearrangement joins TRBV29-1 to TRBJ2-3; 7 bases are a match to TRBD2. The CDR3 loop spans 20 amino acids. V was clipped by 0 bases and J by 3 bases; unmatched bases: 21. CDR1 SQVTM and CDR2 ANQGSEA come from the germline V gene.

The chain links TRBV5-6 to TRBJ1-6; D is perhaps TRBD1 (6 bases). Germline V lookup: CDR1 SGHDT, CDR2 YYEEEE. Deletions cut 0 bases from V and 9 bases from J, with 10 bases between. The CDR3 totals 14 residues. Here the CDR3 reads CASSLVGGGSPLHF. The DNA of the CDR3 is TGTGCCAGCAGCTTGGTTGGGGGCGGTTCACCCCTCCACTTT. Together with reference TRBV5-6 and TRBJ1-6, the CDR3 gives the full variable domain: DAGVTQSPTHLIKTRGQQVTLRCSPKSGHDTVSWYQQALGQGPQFIFQYYEEEERQRGNFPDRFSGHQFPNYSSELNVNALLLGDSALYLCASSLVGGGSPLHFGNGTRLTVT.

This chain uses TRBV6-2 or TRBV6-3 with TRBJ1-2, with a tentative D call TRBD1 (6 bases). CDR3 length: 16 amino acids. Trimming took 5 bases from V and 3 from J, leaving 19 bases between them. Germline-derived CDR1 and CDR2 are MNHEY and SVGEGT. CDR3 region: CASSLVGAGWDYGYTF. CDR3 sequence (DNA): TGTGCCAGCAGTCTAGTGGGGGCAGGATGGGACTATGGCTACACCTTC.

V usage is TRBV24-1 and J usage is TRBJ2-3; 10 bases align to TRBD1. Losses at the gene ends were 3 bases for V and 0 bases for J; bases not matched to a gene: 5. Germline CDR1 and CDR2: KGHDR and SFDVKD. The CDR3 is 17 amino acids. CDR3 nucleotides: TGTGCCACCAGTGATCCAGGGACAGGGGAGAGCACAGATACGCAGTATTTT. Translating it yields CATSDPGTGESTDTQYF.